This entry concerns a single T cell receptor beta chain. Its recognized antigen is unknown. The record has no base qualities; no much larger clone is one base away. Via the germline V gene, CDR1 is SGHAT and CDR2 FQNNGV. From the cysteine up to the phenylalanine, the CDR3 has a length of 15 residues. The only DNA kept is the CDR3, 45 bases in frame from the first base. Between the V and J ends, shortened by 2 bases and 0 bases respectively, the junction contains 8 bases. The sample comes from a study of Ad26.COV2.S vaccination and SARS-CoV-2 variants (dated by TCRdb to about 2021). General notes on the study: TCRbeta repertoire sequencing served as the tool for gauging how specific and how broad the SARS-CoV-2-reactive T cell receptors were following Ad26.COV2.S vaccination. The TCR-sequenced set comprised around 30 samples: around 20 Ad26.COV2.S vaccine recipients, 5 placebo recipients and 8 SARS-CoV-2 convalescent individuals. The full study reports these points: The authors noted that total T cell responses may have been underestimated by the TCR breadth and depth analyses. After vaccination, spike-specific CD8+ and CD4+ T cell responses were reported to show substantial breadth. Non-spike TCR breadth was comparable between vaccine and placebo recipients, consistent with the vaccine containing only spike. Higher spike-specific TCR breadth was observed in Ad26.COV2.S recipients than in placebo recipients (P = 0.0014).

The time point label for this specimen denotes: individuals recovered from natural SARS-CoV-2 infection. The immunoSEQ Assay was the method used to sequence TCRbeta CDR3 regions. After extraction, genomic DNA underwent amplification by bias-controlled multiplex PCR, followed by high-throughput sequencing. Processing in the source paper ran as follows. To quantify the absolute abundance of each unique TCRbeta CDR3 region, sequences were collapsed and filtered. T cell fraction was estimated by normalization of TCRbeta template counts to usable DNA, with usable DNA being measured through amplification of reference genes present in all nucleated cells. Repertoire TCRs were annotated as SARS-CoV-2-specific by exact matching of V gene, CDR3 amino acid sequence and J gene to a known reactive TCR set. The reference SARS-CoV-2 TCR set was obtained from MIRA and was filtered for enrichment in COVID-19-positive ImmuneCODE repertoires, whereby public or cross-reactive TCRs were removed. Based on the MIRA antigens, annotated TCRs were further analysed at the level of specific ORF or position within ORF. Breadth was defined as annotated unique rearrangements over total unique productive rearrangements; depth was the summed frequency of those rearrangements. Two-sided Wilcoxon rank-sum tests were applied when comparing TCR breadth between groups. TCRdb took over this immuneACCESS table, retaining in-frame rearrangements with V and J assigned. Such tables are incomplete; in checked studies, under half of the missing clones stem from an unresolved V gene, and the remainder is unexplained. The DNA was the basis for D and trimming; V, J and clone size are from that table. Across this sample there are over 110,000 clones, with about nine tenths seen only once. The ten largest clones capture less than 6% of the sample.

The clonotype originates from a human donor who had recovered from COVID-19. Sequences were derived from peripheral blood, sampled after recovery from COVID-19. The sequence is built from TRBV11-2 and TRBJ1-5; the D gene remains uncertain. The nucleotide sequence reads as follows: TGTGCCAGCAGCTTAAATACGGGTAGCAATCAGCCCCAGCATTTT. It encodes CASSLNTGSNQPQHF.